This T cell receptor (beta chain) comes out of a study of OX40 agonist ivuxolimab in advanced cancers. This CDR3 comprises 16 residues. Trimming cost V 2 bases and J 2 bases, with 14 bases left between them. Germline-derived CDR1 and CDR2 are SGHRS and YFSETQ. TCRdb keeps only in-frame clones here, not all; method: immunoSEQ multiplex PCR. The data contain under 30,000 clones, about nine tenths of them singletons. The specimen was CD4+ or CD8+ T cells sorted from blood, collected in a trial of the OX40 agonist ivuxolimab. This clonotype was sampled from an adult with an advanced solid tumor such as melanoma, head and neck, liver or kidney cancer. The chain carries TRBV5-1 and TRBJ2-1, with D possibly TRBD2 on 5 matching bases. CDR3 DNA: TGCGCCAGCAGCTTCTTAGCGAAAACCCCCTACAATGAGCAGTTCTTC. Translated, it gives CASSFLAKTPYNEQFF.